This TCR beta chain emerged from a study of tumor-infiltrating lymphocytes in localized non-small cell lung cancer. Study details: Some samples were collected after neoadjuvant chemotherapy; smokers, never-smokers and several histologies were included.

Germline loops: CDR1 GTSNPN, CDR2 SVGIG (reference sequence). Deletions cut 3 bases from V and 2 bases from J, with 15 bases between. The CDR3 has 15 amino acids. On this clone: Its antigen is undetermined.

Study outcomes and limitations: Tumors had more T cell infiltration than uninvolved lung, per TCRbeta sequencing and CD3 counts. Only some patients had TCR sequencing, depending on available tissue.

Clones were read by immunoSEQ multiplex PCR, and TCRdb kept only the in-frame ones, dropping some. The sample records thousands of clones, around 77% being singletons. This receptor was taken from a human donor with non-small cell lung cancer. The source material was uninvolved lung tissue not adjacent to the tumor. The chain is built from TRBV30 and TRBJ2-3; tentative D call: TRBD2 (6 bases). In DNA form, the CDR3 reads TGTGCCTGGAGGCAACTAGCTACCATCACAGATACGCAGTATTTT. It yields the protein CAWRQLATITDTQYF.